This passage covers 23 T cell receptor beta chains from one sample sequenced in a study of blood T cell repertoires in COVID-19. Measured with immunoSEQ multiplex PCR; TCRdb has only the in-frame clones, and not every one. The data contain under 250,000 clones, 65% to 85% of them singletons. Input material: peripheral blood. The receptors were gathered from a man between 45 and 60 years old with active or convalescent COVID-19.

The table lists this clone with a few counts. The genes are TRBV7-9 and TRBJ1-3; D is perhaps TRBD1 (6 bases). CDR1 SEHNR and CDR2 FQNEAQ come from the germline V gene (reference sequence). The V end lost 2 bases, the J end lost 3 bases, and 11 bases lay between the germline ends. The CDR3 is 15 residues long. In nucleotides, the CDR3 is TGTGCCAGCAGCTTAAGGGGGTCGAATGGAAACACCATATATTTT. Its protein is CASSLRGSNGNTIYF.

This chain joins TRBV30 and TRBJ2-1; 7 nucleotides align to TRBD1. The CDR3 has 14 residues. Germline CDR1 GTSNPN, CDR2 SVGIG (reference sequence). Trimming removed 0 bases from V and 3 bases from J; junction bases left unmatched: 2. CDR3 residues: CAWSVAGGYNEQFF. CDR3 nucleotide sequence: TGTGCCTGGAGTGTAGCAGGGGGCTACAATGAGCAGTTCTTC.

This rearrangement joins TRBV30 to TRBJ2-7; 13 nucleotides agree with TRBD2. Germline lookup yields CDR1 GTSNPN and CDR2 SVGIG (reference sequence). The V gene end was trimmed by 2 bases and the J gene end by 4 bases; junction bases not matched to a gene: 11. CDR3 length equals 17 residues. DNA for the CDR3: TGTGCCTGGAGTCTGCCCTCTTGGACTAGCGGGGGTTACGAGCAGTACTTC. Protein sequence: CAWSLPSWTSGGYEQYF. Variable domain in full (rest from reference TRBV30 and TRBJ2-7): SQTIHQWPATLVQPVGSPLSLECTVEGTSNPNLYWYRQAAGRGLQLLFYSVGIGQISSEVPQNLSASRPQDRQFILSSKKLLLSDSGFYLCAWSLPSWTSGGYEQYFGPGTRLTVT.

The V gene is TRBV19, the J gene TRBJ2-7, with D maybe TRBD2 (6 bases). V lost 7 bases, J lost 6 bases, and 10 bases lay in between. CDR1 LNHDA and CDR2 SQIVND come from the germline V gene (reference sequence). This CDR3 spans 11 amino acids. As DNA, the CDR3 is TGTGCCAGTATGACCGGGGGCGAGCAGTACTTC. Encoded protein: CASMTGGEQYF. Supplemented by reference TRBV19 and TRBJ2-7, the full variable domain reads DGGITQSPKYLFRKEGQNVTLSCEQNLNHDAMYWYRQDPGQGLRLIYYSQIVNDFQKGDIAEGYSVSREKKESFPLTVTSAQKNPTAFYLCASMTGGEQYFGPGTRLTVT.

This clone appeared once. CDR3 residues: CASSEWGGNYGYTF. The CDR3 DNA reads as TGTGCCAGCAGTGAATGGGGGGGAAACTATGGCTACACCTTC. V is TRBV25-1 and J is TRBJ1-2, with a weak D call TRBD1 (5 bases). The CDR3 sequence is 14 residues long. In germline, CDR1 is MGHDK, CDR2 SYGVNS. The ends were cut back, 1 base at V and 2 bases at J, with 8 bases in the middle.

The chain couples TRBV28 to TRBJ2-1, with a weak D call TRBD1 (6 bases). The CDR3 runs 14 residues. V was trimmed by 7 bases and J by 4 bases, leaving 14 bases between them. Germline V lookup: CDR1 MDHEN, CDR2 SYDVKM. The CDR3 loop reads CASTLTGVYNEQFF. DNA of the CDR3: TGTGCCAGCACACTGACAGGAGTTTACAATGAGCAGTTCTTC.

The chain carries TRBV5-1 and TRBJ2-2; 10 nucleotides line up with TRBD1. The germline V gene encodes CDR1 SGHRS and CDR2 YFSETQ. The CDR3 has 15 residues. V was pared by 4 bases and J by 5 bases, with 5 bases of the junction left unmatched. The chain's CDR3 is CASSSGTGETGELFF. The CDR3, as DNA: TGCGCCAGCAGCAGCGGGACAGGGGAAACCGGGGAGCTGTTTTTT.

This chain connects TRBV5-1 to TRBJ2-5; no clear D. From germline, CDR1 is SGHRS and CDR2 YFSETQ. The CDR3 contains 14 residues. The ends were cut back, 7 bases at V and 4 bases at J, with 17 bases in the middle. CDR3 sequence (DNA): TGCGCCAGCCGGAAAGGTCTAGTAGGAGAGACCCAGTACTTC. This translates into CASRKGLVGETQYF.

The chain links TRBV23-1 to TRBJ1-1, with 8 positions matching TRBD1. TRBV23-1 is flagged as an ORF with uncertain function. Germline trimming cut 9 bases from V and 10 bases from J; bases unmatched to any gene: 7. This CDR3 is 11 amino acids long. The CDR3 nucleotides are TGCGCCAGTCACGGCAGGGGGCGAGCTTTCTTT. This codes for CASHGRGRAFF.

This chain links TRBV30 with TRBJ1-1; weak D call: TRBD1 (5 bases). The germline V and J ends were trimmed by 5 bases and 6 bases, with 16 bases remaining between them. CDR1 GTSNPN and CDR2 SVGIG come from the germline V gene (reference sequence). The CDR3 spans 13 residues. CDR3 amino acids: CAWAPRQSSEAFF. In nucleotides, the CDR3 is TGTGCCTGGGCTCCTCGACAGTCATCTGAAGCTTTCTTT.

This chain uses TRBV19 with TRBJ2-3; D is possibly TRBD2 (7 bases). In germline, CDR1 is LNHDA, CDR2 SQIVND (reference sequence). With 3 bases removed from V and 5 bases from J, the gap between germline ends came to 12 bases. The CDR3 runs 14 residues. Here the CDR3 DNA reads TGTGCCAGTAGTATTGCGGGGGCCGTAGATACGCAGTATTTT. This sequence encodes CASSIAGAVDTQYF. Looking up the rest from reference TRBV19 and TRBJ2-3 gives the full variable domain: DGGITQSPKYLFRKEGQNVTLSCEQNLNHDAMYWYRQDPGQGLRLIYYSQIVNDFQKGDIAEGYSVSREKKESFPLTVTSAQKNPTAFYLCASSIAGAVDTQYFGPGTRLTVL.

The chain carries TRBV5-1 and TRBJ1-6; 8 bases match TRBD1. V gave up 1 base and J gave up 6 bases; unmatched junction bases: 3. Looked up from germline, CDR1 is SGHRS and CDR2 is YFSETQ. The CDR3 has 15 residues. The CDR3: CASSLQGAVNSPLHF. CDR3 sequence (DNA): TGCGCCAGCAGCTTGCAGGGGGCAGTTAATTCACCCCTCCACTTT.

The chain employs TRBV5-6 and TRBJ1-3; D gene unclear. V lost 0 bases to trimming and J lost 2 bases, with 3 bases between them. Germline values: CDR1 SGHDT, CDR2 YYEEEE. The CDR3 runs 13 residues. The CDR3 is CASSLGTGNTIYF. The DNA for the CDR3 is TGTGCCAGCAGCTTGGGTACTGGAAACACCATATATTTT. The full variable domain, completed using reference TRBV5-6 and TRBJ1-3, is DAGVTQSPTHLIKTRGQQVTLRCSPKSGHDTVSWYQQALGQGPQFIFQYYEEEERQRGNFPDRFSGHQFPNYSSELNVNALLLGDSALYLCASSLGTGNTIYFGEGSWLTVV.

The chain combines TRBV30 with TRBJ2-2, with D perhaps matching TRBD2 (6 bases). The CDR3 sequence is 14 residues long. Trimming stripped 0 bases from V and 5 bases from J, with 10 bases between. Germline values: CDR1 GTSNPN, CDR2 SVGIG (reference sequence). The CDR3 coding sequence is TGTGCCTGGAGTGTAACTAGCTATACCGGGGAGCTGTTTTTT. This sequence encodes CAWSVTSYTGELFF.

The CDR3 nucleotides read TGTGCCAGCAGCCCCAGACCCGGCGGTAATGAAAAACTGTTTTTT. Protein: CASSPRPGGNEKLFF. V is TRBV27 and J is TRBJ1-4; no reliable D call. Trimming took off 6 bases at V and 4 bases at J, with 15 bases between the two ends. This CDR3 is built from 15 residues. Germline assignment: CDR1 MNHEY and CDR2 SMNVEV (reference sequence).

The gene calls are TRBV6-5 and TRBJ1-2; D perhaps matches TRBD1 (5 bases). Per germline, CDR1 MNHEY and CDR2 SVGAGI. The CDR3 runs 14 residues. V was cut by 8 bases and J by 4 bases, with 17 bases left in between. The DNA of the CDR3 is TGTGCCAGCCGATGGGGAGGGACGCTCTATGGCTACACCTTC. It translates to CASRWGGTLYGYTF.

J is TRBJ2-1 and V is TRBV7-3; a weak D match, TRBD2 (5 bases). V was pared by 5 bases and J by 7 bases, with 9 bases between. This CDR3 has 12 residues. Germline V gene sequence: CDR1 SGHTA, CDR2 FQGTGA. The CDR3: CASSGSRNEQFF. The CDR3 DNA reads as TGTGCCAGCAGCGGGAGCCGGAATGAGCAGTTCTTC.

The J gene is TRBJ1-5, the V gene TRBV7-4, with D perhaps matching TRBD1 (6 bases). V lost 1 base and J 0 bases, leaving 16 bases between the germline ends. The CDR3 length is 18 residues. Germline loops: CDR1 SGHVT, CDR2 SQSDAQ. The CDR3 here is CASSLVPRTDFSNQPQHF. In nucleotides, the CDR3 is TGTGCCAGCAGCTTAGTTCCGAGGACAGACTTTAGCAATCAGCCCCAGCATTTT.

The gene calls are TRBV10-3 and TRBJ2-1; 16 bases map to TRBD2. The CDR3 spans 18 residues. V was clipped by 4 bases and J by 4 bases; unmatched bases: 7. Germline lookup yields CDR1 ENHRY and CDR2 SYGVKD. This CDR3 is CAISAGLAGGNPYNEQFF. The CDR3 DNA reads TGTGCCATCAGTGCGGGACTAGCGGGGGGGAATCCATACAATGAGCAGTTCTTC.

The chain links TRBV19 to TRBJ1-1; tentative D call: TRBD1 (6 bases). The CDR3 has 14 amino acids. Trimming shortened V by 6 bases and J by 1 base, and 12 bases separated the two germline ends. Germline CDR1 and CDR2: LNHDA and SQIVND (reference sequence). The CDR3 region is CASSRDIGNTEAFF. In DNA, the CDR3 is TGTGCCAGTAGCCGGGACATCGGGAACACTGAAGCTTTCTTT.

The V and J genes are TRBV19 and TRBJ1-1; D remains ambiguous. V lost 4 bases and J lost 3, with 3 bases in between. The germline V gene encodes CDR1 LNHDA and CDR2 SQIVND (reference sequence). This CDR3 contains 11 residues. The CDR3 is CASSTYTEAFF. The DNA for the CDR3 is TGTGCCAGTAGTACTTACACTGAAGCTTTCTTT.

The chain uses TRBV11-2 and TRBJ2-7; 8 bases map to TRBD1. This CDR3 has 15 residues. Germline V lookup: CDR1 SGHAT, CDR2 FQNNGV. V lost 3 bases, J lost 6 bases, and 10 bases stayed unmatched. CDR3 DNA sequence: TGTGCCAGCAGCTTTGTTGGGACAGGAGTAGCCGAGCAGTACTTC. Amino acid sequence: CASSFVGTGVAEQYF.

The CDR3: CATQGASNQPQHF. CDR3 coding DNA: TGTGCCACCCAGGGGGCAAGCAATCAGCCCCAGCATTTT. V is TRBV10-3 and J is TRBJ1-5, with 8 bases lining up with TRBD1. The CDR3 contains 13 residues. Germline V lookup: CDR1 ENHRY, CDR2 SYGVKD. The trim removed 10 bases at V and 1 base at J, leaving 3 bases unmatched.